The 3 T cell receptor beta chains below all came from one sample that was sequenced in a study of blood T cell repertoires in COVID-19. TCRdb keeps only in-frame clones here, not all; method: immunoSEQ multiplex PCR. The sample has about 120,000 clones, around 90% seen once. Material: peripheral blood. The source is a man aged 50 to 60 with active COVID-19.

J is TRBJ2-7 and V is TRBV7-8; 11 nucleotides match TRBD1. In germline, CDR1 is SGHVS, CDR2 FQNEAQ. The CDR3 covers 15 residues. The junction had 2 bases not matched to a gene; V was cut back by 2 bases and J by 2 bases. The CDR3 DNA reads as TGTGCCAGCAGCTTATCGGGACAGGGGGCCTACGAGCAGTACGTC. It specifies CASSLSGQGAYEQYV.

V is TRBV19 and J is TRBJ2-5; D might be TRBD1 (5 bases). The germline V gene has CDR1 LNHDA and CDR2 SQIVND (reference sequence). V lost 5 bases and J lost 2, with 15 bases in between. The CDR3 spans 15 residues. Here the CDR3 reads CASSYRSLSQETQYF. Here the CDR3 DNA reads TGTGCCAGTAGTTACAGGAGCCTCAGTCAAGAGACCCAGTACTTC.

The chain joins TRBV11-2 to TRBJ2-7, with D unclear. The CDR3 covers 14 residues. Germline CDR1 reads SGHAT; CDR2 reads FQNNGV. V was clipped by 5 bases and J by 3 bases, with 14 bases between them. CDR3 nucleotide sequence: TGTGCCAGCAGCACCCGCGAGCTGAGCTACGAGCAGTACGTC. Translated, it gives CASSTRELSYEQYV.